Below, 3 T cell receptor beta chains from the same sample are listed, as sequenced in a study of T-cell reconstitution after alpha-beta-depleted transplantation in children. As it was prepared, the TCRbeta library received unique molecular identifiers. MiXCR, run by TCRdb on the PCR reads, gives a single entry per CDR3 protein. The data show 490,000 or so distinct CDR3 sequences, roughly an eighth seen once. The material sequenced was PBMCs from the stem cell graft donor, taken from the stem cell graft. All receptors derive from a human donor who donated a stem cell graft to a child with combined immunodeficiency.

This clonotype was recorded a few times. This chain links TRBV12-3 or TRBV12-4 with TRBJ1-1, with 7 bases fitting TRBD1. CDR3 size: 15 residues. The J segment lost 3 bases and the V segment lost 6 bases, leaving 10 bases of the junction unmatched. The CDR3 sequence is CASSSTGTAHTEAFF. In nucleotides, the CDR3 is TGTGCCAGCAGCTCAACCGGGACAGCACACACTGAAGCTTTCTTT.

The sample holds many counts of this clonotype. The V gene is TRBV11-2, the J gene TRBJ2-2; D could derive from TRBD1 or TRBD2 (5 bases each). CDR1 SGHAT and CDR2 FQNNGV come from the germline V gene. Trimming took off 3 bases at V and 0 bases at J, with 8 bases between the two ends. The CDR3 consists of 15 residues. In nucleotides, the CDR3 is TGTGCCAGCAGCTTGTGGGACGCGAACACCGGGGAGCTGTTTTTT. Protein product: CASSLWDANTGELFF.

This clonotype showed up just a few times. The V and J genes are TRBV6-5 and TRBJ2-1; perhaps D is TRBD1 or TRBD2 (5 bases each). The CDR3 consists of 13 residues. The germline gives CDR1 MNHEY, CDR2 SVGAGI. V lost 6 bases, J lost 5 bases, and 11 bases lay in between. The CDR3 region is CASRGTANNEQFF. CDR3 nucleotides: TGTGCCAGCAGAGGGACGGCCAACAATGAGCAGTTCTTC.